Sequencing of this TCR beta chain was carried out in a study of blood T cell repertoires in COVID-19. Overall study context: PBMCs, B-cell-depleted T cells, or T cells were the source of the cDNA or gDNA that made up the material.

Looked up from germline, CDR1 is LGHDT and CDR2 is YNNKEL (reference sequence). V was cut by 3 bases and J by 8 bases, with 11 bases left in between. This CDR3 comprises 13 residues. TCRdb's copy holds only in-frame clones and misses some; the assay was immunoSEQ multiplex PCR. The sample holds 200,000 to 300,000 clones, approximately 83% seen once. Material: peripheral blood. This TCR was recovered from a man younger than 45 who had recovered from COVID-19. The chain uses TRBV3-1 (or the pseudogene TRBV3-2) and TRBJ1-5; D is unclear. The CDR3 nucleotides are TGTGCCAGCAGCCATACTCAGCGCGAGCCCCAGCATTTT. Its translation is CASSHTQREPQHF.